Following are 6 T cell receptor beta chains from one sample sequenced in a study of CD8+CD57+ T cells in acquired aplastic anemia. Investigators profiled TCR beta VDJ and CDR3 from genomic DNA template. Using its own MiXCR run on the reads, TCRdb lists one record per CDR3 protein. The data contain about 190,000 distinct CDR3 sequences, roughly half of them seen just once; the ten biggest clones take up 9.7%. Flow cytometry had shown expanded CD8+CD57+ cells in the patients chosen for sequencing. The sample taken for sequencing was sorted CD4+, CD8+, or CD8+CD57+ T cells (not recorded which) from PBMCs. The receptors stem from a human donor with aplastic anemia.

The V and J genes are TRBV10-3 and TRBJ1-4; D might be TRBD1 (5 bases). In germline, CDR1 is ENHRY, CDR2 SYGVKD. CDR3 length: 14 residues. V was pared by 6 bases and J by 7 bases, with 15 bases between. Here the CDR3 reads CAISGGSSSEKLFF. CDR3 coding DNA: TGTGCCATCAGCGGGGGATCGTCATCTGAAAAACTGTTTTTT.

Remarks on this clonotype: A much bigger clone sits one base away, suggesting this may be a read error. The rearrangement joins TRBV5-4 to TRBJ2-1; no definite D call. Per the germline V gene, CDR1 is SGHNT and CDR2 is YYREEE (reference sequence). CDR3 length equals 13 residues. V gave up 6 bases and J gave up 6 bases, with 13 bases separating them. The CDR3: CASNNDLCNEQFF. The CDR3 coding sequence is TGTGCCAGCAACAATGACTTATGCAATGAGCAGTTCTTC.

The chain uses TRBV7-2 and TRBJ2-7; weak D call: TRBD1 (7 bases). The V and J ends lost 1 base and 2 bases respectively, with 12 bases between them. CDR1 is SGHTA, CDR2 FQGNSA, per germline. The CDR3 is 15 amino acids. CDR3 DNA: TGTGCCAGCAGCTTAGTTCGCGGGACAGCCTACGAGCAGTACTTC. Protein: CASSLVRGTAYEQYF.

This rearrangement joins TRBV2 to TRBJ2-7, with D perhaps matching TRBD1 (6 bases). CDR1 SNHLY and CDR2 FYNNEI come from the germline V gene. Trimming cost V 6 bases and J 6 bases, with 9 bases left between them. The CDR3 has 11 amino acids. CDR3 region: CASSNRAEQYF. CDR3 DNA: TGTGCCAGCAGCAACAGGGCCGAGCAGTACTTC.

This clonotype was counted many times. The rearrangement joins TRBV7-9 to TRBJ2-3; D gene ambiguous. The CDR3 contains 11 residues. The germline CDR1 and CDR2 sequences are SEHNR and FQNEAQ (reference sequence). V was pared by 5 bases and J by 6 bases, with 6 bases between. This CDR3 is CASSARDTQYF. The DNA of the CDR3 is TGTGCCAGCAGCGCCCGGGATACGCAGTATTTT.

The table lists this clonotype with a few counts. The J gene is TRBJ1-3, the V gene TRBV7-3, with D tentatively TRBD1 (5 bases). The CDR3 consists of 12 residues. Trimming removed 2 bases from V and 8 bases from J, with 7 bases in between. CDR1 is SGHTA and CDR2 is FQGTGA in the germline V gene. CDR3 DNA sequence: TGTGCCAGCAGCTTAGAGGGGTACACCATATATTTT. This gives the protein CASSLEGYTIYF.